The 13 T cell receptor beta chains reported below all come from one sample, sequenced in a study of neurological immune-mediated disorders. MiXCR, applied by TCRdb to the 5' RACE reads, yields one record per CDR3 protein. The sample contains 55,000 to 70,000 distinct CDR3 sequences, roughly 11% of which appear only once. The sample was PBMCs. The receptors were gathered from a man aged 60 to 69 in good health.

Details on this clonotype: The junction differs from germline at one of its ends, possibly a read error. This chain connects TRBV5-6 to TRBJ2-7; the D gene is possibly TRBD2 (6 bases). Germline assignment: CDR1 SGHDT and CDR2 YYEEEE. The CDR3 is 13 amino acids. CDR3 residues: CVSSTWTTYKQYF. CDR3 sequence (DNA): TGTGTCAGCAGCACCTGGACTACCTACAAGCAGTACTTC.

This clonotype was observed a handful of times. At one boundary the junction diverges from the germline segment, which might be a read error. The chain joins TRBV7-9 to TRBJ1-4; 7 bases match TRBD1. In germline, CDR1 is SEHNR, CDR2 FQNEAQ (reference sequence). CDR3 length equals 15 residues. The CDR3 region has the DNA TGTGCCAGCAGATCTTCTGCTCAGGGGGGTCAAGGGCTGCTTTTT. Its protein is CASRSSAQGGQGLLF.

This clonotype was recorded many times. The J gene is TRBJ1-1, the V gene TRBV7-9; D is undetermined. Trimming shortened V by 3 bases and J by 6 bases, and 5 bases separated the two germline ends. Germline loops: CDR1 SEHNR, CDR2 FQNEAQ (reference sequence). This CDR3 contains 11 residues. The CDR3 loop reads CASSFGPEAFF. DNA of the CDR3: TGTGCCAGCAGCTTCGGGCCTGAAGCTTTCTTT.

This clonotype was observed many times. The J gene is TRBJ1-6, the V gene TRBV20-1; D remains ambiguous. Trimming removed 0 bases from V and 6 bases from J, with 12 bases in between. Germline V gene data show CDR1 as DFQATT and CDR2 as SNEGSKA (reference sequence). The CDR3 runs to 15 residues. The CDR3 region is CSAREGGVGNSPLHF. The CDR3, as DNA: TGCAGTGCTAGAGAGGGTGGGGTTGGTAATTCACCCCTCCACTTT.

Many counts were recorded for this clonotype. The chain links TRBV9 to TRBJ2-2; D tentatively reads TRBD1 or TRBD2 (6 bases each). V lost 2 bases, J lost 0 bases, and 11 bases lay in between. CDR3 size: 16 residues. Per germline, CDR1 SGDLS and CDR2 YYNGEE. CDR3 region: CASSVRGTPNTGELFF. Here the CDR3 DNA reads TGTGCCAGCAGCGTCCGCGGGACACCGAACACCGGGGAGCTGTTTTTT.

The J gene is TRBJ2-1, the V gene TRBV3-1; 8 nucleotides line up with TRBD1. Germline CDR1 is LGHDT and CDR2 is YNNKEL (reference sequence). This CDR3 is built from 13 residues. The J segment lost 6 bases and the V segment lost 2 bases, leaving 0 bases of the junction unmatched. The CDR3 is CASSQQGANEQFF. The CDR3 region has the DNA TGTGCCAGCAGCCAACAGGGGGCCAATGAGCAGTTCTTC.

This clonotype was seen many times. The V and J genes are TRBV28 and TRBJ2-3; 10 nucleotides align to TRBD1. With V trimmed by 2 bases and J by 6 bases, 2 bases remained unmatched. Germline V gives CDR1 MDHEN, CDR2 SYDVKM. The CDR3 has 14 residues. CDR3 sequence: CASSLGTGADTQYF. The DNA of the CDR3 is TGTGCCAGCAGTTTAGGGACAGGGGCGGATACGCAGTATTTT.

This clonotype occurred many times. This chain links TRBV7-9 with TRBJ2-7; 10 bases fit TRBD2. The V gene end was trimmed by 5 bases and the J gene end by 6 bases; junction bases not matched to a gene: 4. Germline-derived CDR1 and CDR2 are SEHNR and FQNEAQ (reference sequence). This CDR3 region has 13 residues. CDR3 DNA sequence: TGTGCCAGCAGCCTCGGACTAGCGGCCGAGCAGTACTTC. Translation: CASSLGLAAEQYF.

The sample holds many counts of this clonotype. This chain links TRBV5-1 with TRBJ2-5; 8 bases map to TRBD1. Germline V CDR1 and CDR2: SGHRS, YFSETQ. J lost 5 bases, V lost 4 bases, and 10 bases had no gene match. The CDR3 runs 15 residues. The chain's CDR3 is CASSPPTGAGETQYF. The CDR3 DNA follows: TGCGCCAGCAGCCCACCGACAGGGGCAGGCGAGACCCAGTACTTC.

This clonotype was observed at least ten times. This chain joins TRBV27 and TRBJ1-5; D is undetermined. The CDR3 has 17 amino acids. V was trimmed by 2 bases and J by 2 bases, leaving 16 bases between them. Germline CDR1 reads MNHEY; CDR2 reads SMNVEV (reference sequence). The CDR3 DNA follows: TGTGCCAGCAGTTTAATGAGCTCTGGTTTAGGCAATCAGCCCCAGCATTTT. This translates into CASSLMSSGLGNQPQHF.

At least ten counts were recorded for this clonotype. CDR3 in DNA: TGCGCCAGCAGCTTGGCCGTCGGGGGGCCAGATACGCAGTATTTT. This translates into CASSLAVGGPDTQYF. The chain employs TRBV5-1 and TRBJ2-3, with a weak D call TRBD2 (7 bases). Trimming removed 0 bases at V and 4 bases at J, with 12 bases between. Germline CDR1 reads SGHRS; CDR2 reads YFSETQ. CDR3 length: 15 amino acids.

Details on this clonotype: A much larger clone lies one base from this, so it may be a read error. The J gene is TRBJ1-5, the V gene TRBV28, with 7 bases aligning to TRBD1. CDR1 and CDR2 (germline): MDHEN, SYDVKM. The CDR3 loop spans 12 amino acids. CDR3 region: CASTPPRGPRHF. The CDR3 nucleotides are TGTGCCAGCACCCCCCCGAGGGGGCCCCGGCATTTT.

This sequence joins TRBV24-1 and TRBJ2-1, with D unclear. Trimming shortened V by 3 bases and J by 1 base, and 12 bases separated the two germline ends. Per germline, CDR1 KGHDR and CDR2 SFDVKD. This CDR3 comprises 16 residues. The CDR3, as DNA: TGTGCCACCAGTGATGACACTGTAAAATCCTACAATGAGCAGTTCTTC. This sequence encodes CATSDDTVKSYNEQFF.